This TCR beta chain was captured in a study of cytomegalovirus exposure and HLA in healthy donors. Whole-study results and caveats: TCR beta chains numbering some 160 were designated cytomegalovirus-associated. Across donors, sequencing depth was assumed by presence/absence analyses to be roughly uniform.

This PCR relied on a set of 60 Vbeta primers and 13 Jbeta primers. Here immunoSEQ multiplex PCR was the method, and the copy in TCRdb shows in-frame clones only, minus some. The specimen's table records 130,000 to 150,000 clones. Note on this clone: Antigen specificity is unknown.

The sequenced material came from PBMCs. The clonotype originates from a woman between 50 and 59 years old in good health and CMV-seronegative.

CDR3 residues: CASTEGLAGVRNEQYF. CDR3 sequence (DNA): TGTGCCAGCACAGAGGGACTAGCGGGAGTCCGGAACGAGCAGTACTTC. The chain uses TRBV25-1 and TRBJ2-7; TRBD2 matches at 14 bases. This CDR3 region has 16 residues. Germline V lookup: CDR1 MGHDK, CDR2 SYGVNS. The ends lost 7 bases at V and 5 bases at J; junction bases unmatched: 10.